The 3 T cell receptor beta chains below were found in one sample sequenced in a study of shared T cell receptors in the human thymus. Measured with immunoSEQ multiplex PCR; TCRdb has only the in-frame clones, and not every one. This sample has 600,000 or so clones, with over 75% found just once. The same data also went into a second study, on human thymus T cells.

The sample comprised thymocytes. These receptors were obtained from a boy under three years old with a congenital heart defect.

J is TRBJ2-7 and V is TRBV7-9; D gene ambiguous. With 4 bases removed from V and 4 bases from J, the gap between germline ends came to 20 bases. Germline values: CDR1 SEHNR, CDR2 FQNEAQ (reference sequence). The CDR3 has 16 residues. The CDR3 DNA follows: TGTGCCAGCAGCTCATCCGGTTATGCGGAACATTACGAGCAGTACTTC. It codes for CASSSSGYAEHYEQYF.

The chain joins TRBV4-3 to TRBJ2-5, with TRBD2 as a possible D gene (7 bases). This CDR3 spans 20 amino acids. Trimming took off 0 bases at V and 1 base at J, with 24 bases between the two ends. The V gene's germline CDR1 is LGHNA and CDR2 YSLEER. Here the CDR3 DNA reads TGCGCCAGCAGCCAAGAAGTCTCGCGGGGGACATATAAGATCCAAGAGACCCAGTACTTC. Its protein is CASSQEVSRGTYKIQETQYF.

CDR3 region: CASSTLGLAGPNTGELFF. For the CDR3, the DNA is TGTGCCAGCAGTACCCTCGGGTTAGCGGGCCCGAACACCGGGGAGCTGTTTTTT. This rearrangement joins TRBV27 to TRBJ2-2; TRBD2 aligns across 7 bases. CDR1 MNHEY and CDR2 SMNVEV come from the germline V gene (reference sequence). CDR3 length equals 18 residues. The ends lost 5 bases at V and 0 bases at J; junction bases unmatched: 12.